This TCR beta chain stems from a study of OX40 agonist ivuxolimab in advanced cancers. Looking at the study overall: All patients had ivuxolimab intravenously every 2 weeks at 0.01 to 10 mg/kg. Patients assigned to dose escalation were diagnosed with hepatocellular carcinoma, melanoma, renal cell or head and neck cancer. Notes on the study in general: On average, CD8+ T cells showed a greater number of expanded clones than CD4+. The antigen specificity of the peripheral T cells (those that were expanded) was not determined.

A remark on this clone: Its antigen is unidentified.

Assay: immunoSEQ multiplex PCR; the TCRdb copy retains only in-frame clones and omits some. The sample holds about 21,000 clones, more than 70% seen once. Germline V gives CDR1 SEHNR, CDR2 FQNEAQ (reference sequence). V lost 4 bases and J 1 base, leaving 12 bases between the germline ends. This CDR3 contains 15 residues. The sequencing used CD4+ or CD8+ T cells sorted from blood, collected in a trial of the OX40 agonist ivuxolimab. The receptor was isolated from an adult with an advanced solid tumor such as melanoma, head and neck, liver or kidney cancer. The V gene is TRBV7-9, the J gene TRBJ2-3; D may be TRBD1 or TRBD2 (5 bases each). The CDR3 region is CASSSSGRRTDTQYF. CDR3 DNA sequence: TGTGCCAGCAGCTCCTCGGGACGGCGCACAGATACGCAGTATTTT.